A selection of T cell receptor beta chains follows, all from one sample in a study of blood T cell repertoires in COVID-19. Produced via immunoSEQ multiplex PCR; TCRdb's table is partial and in-frame only. Among a few hundred thousand clones, about 86% were seen once, and the ten largest hold about 2.2%. Sequencing was done on a sample of peripheral blood. The receptor set was obtained from a woman between 45 and 65 years old with acute or convalescent COVID-19. Each CDR3 is given with its conserved first and last residue. A D gene is named only where the DNA matches it firmly.

D	V	J	DNA	CDR3
NA	TRBV30	TRBJ1-1	TGTGCCTGGAGTGTAGGGAGGATGAACACTGAAGCTTTCTTT	CAWSVGRMNTEAFF
TRBD2	TRBV9	TRBJ2-3	TGTGCCAGCAGCGAGGGAGGGGATAGCTATACGCAGTATTTT	CASSEGGDSYTQYF
TRBD1	TRBV6-2/TRBV6-3	TRBJ1-5	TGTGCCAGCAGTTACCTCCTTCAGGGGGCCCTTCAGCCCCAGCATTTT	CASSYLLQGALQPQHF
TRBD1	TRBV5-6	TRBJ2-1	TGTGCCAGCAGCTTGGTCCTAGACAGGGCCGGCTACAATGAGCAGTTCTTC	CASSLVLDRAGYNEQFF
TRBD2	TRBV18	TRBJ2-1	TGTGCCAGCTCACCGACTAGCGGGGCAAACTACAATGAGCAGTTCTTC	CASSPTSGANYNEQFF
NA	TRBV11-2	TRBJ1-2	TGTGCCAGCAGCTTGGGGCCAGGAGCCTACTATGGCTACACCTTC	CASSLGPGAYYGYTF
NA	TRBV11-3	TRBJ2-3	TGTGCCAGCAGCCAAAGTAGGGGTGCAGATACGCAGTATTTT	CASSQSRGADTQYF
TRBD2	TRBV2	TRBJ2-7	TGTGCCAGCAGTGCCGGACTAGCGGGAGGCCCCTACGAGCAGTACTTC	CASSAGLAGGPYEQYF
NA	TRBV3-1/TRBV3-2	TRBJ1-2	TGTGCCAGCAGCCAACTGGGAGGGGGCTATGGCTACACCTTC	CASSQLGGGYGYTF
TRBD2	TRBV14	TRBJ2-1	TGTGCCAGCAGCGTCTCTAGCGGGATAAATGAGCAGTTCTTC	CASSVSSGINEQFF
TRBD1	TRBV11-3	TRBJ2-7	TGTGCCAGCAGCGGGGACAGGGAGTCCTACGAGCAGTACTTC	CASSGDRESYEQYF
TRBD1	TRBV4-1	TRBJ1-5	TGCGCCTCAGGGGTGGCAGGGGGCAGTGATAGCAATCAGCCCCAGCATTTT	CASGVAGGSDSNQPQHF
NA	TRBV10-3	TRBJ2-5	TGTGCCATCAGTGTAAAAGGGGATGGAGAGACCCAGTACTTC	CAISVKGDGETQYF
TRBD1	TRBV18	TRBJ1-6	TGTGCCAGCTCCCCCGGGACAGGGGCTCCCAGGGGTAATTCACCCCTCCACTTT	CASSPGTGAPRGNSPLHF
NA	TRBV6-5	TRBJ1-2	TGTGCCAGCAGGCCGATCGGGGGGTACTATGGCTACACCTTC	CASRPIGGYYGYTF